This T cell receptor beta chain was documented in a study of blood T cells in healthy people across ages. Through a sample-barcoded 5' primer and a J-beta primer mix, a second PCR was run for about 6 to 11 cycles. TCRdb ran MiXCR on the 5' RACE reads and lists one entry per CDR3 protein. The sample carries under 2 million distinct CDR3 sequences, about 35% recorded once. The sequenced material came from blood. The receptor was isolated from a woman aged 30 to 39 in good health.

CDR3 loop: CASSRDGTLEQYF. CDR3 coding DNA: TGTGCCAGCAGCCGCGACGGAACCTTAGAGCAGTACTTC. The chain carries TRBV11-1 and TRBJ2-7; no definite D call. Germline CDR1 and CDR2: SGHAT and FQDESV (reference sequence). The CDR3 spans 13 residues. The V end was cut by 5 bases, the J end by 7 bases, with 15 bases between. Supplemented by reference TRBV11-1 and TRBJ2-7, the full variable domain reads EAEVAQSPRYKITEKSQAVAFWCDPISGHATLYWYRQILGQGPELLVQFQDESVVDDSQLPKDRFSAERLKGVDSTLKIQPAELGDSAMYLCASSRDGTLEQYFGPGTRLTVT.